This T cell receptor (beta chain) was captured by sequencing in a study of blood T cell repertoires in COVID-19. This clone occurred a few times. CDR3 length: 16 residues. Germline-derived CDR1 and CDR2 are SEHNR and FQNEAQ (reference sequence). With V trimmed by 2 bases and J by 7 bases, 12 bases remained unmatched. Sequenced by immunoSEQ multiplex PCR; TCRdb stores in-frame clones only, minus some. The sample consists of over 150,000 clones, roughly 84% of them appearing once. This clonotype originated in a woman of 80 years or more with active or convalescent COVID-19. Specimen: peripheral blood. The V gene is TRBV7-9, the J gene TRBJ2-7; 9 nucleotides agree with TRBD2. CDR3 DNA: TGTGCCAGCAGCTTAAGCGCGGGAGGGGTCTCGGGAGAGCAGTACTTC. Amino acid sequence: CASSLSAGGVSGEQYF.